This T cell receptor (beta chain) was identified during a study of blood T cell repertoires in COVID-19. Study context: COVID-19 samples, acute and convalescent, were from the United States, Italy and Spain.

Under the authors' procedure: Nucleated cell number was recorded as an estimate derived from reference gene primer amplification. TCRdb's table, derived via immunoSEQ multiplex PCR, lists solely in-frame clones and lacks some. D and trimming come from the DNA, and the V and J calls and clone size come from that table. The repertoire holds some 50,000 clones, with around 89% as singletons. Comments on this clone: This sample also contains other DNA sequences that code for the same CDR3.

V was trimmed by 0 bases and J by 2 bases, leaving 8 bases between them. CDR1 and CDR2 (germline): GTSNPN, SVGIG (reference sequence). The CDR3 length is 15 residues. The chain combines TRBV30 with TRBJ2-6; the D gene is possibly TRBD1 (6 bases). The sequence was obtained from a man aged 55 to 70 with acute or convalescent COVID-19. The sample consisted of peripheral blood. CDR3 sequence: CAWSVQGAGANVLTF. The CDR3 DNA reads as TGTGCCTGGAGTGTACAGGGAGCTGGGGCCAACGTCCTGACTTTC.